This TCR beta chain was found in a study of blood T cell repertoires in COVID-19. Across the whole study: Italy, Spain and the United States were the sources of the convalescent and acute COVID-19 samples.

This CDR3 is built from 15 residues. Trimming removed 7 bases from V and 4 bases from J, with 17 bases in between. Germline values: CDR1 SGHVS, CDR2 FQNEAQ. Under the authors' procedure: Estimates of nucleated cell counts were drawn from the amplification of reference gene primers. Assay: immunoSEQ multiplex PCR; the TCRdb copy retains only in-frame clones and omits some. Clonal size and the V and J genes are those of that table, whereas D and trimming came from the DNA. The sample contains about 300,000 clones, nearly 90% of which appear only once. The material sequenced was peripheral blood. The genes are TRBV7-8 and TRBJ1-5; D call uncertain. This TCR derives from a woman in her twenties or thirties with COVID-19, enrolled during active disease. CDR3 in DNA: TGTGCCAGCACCATCGGAGGTTCTAGGAATCAGCCCCAGCATTTT. Its protein is CASTIGGSRNQPQHF.